This record covers a single TCR beta chain. This entry belongs to a study of T cell changes during pregnancy in multiple sclerosis. Sequencing used immunoSEQ multiplex PCR; TCRdb keeps in-frame clones, though not all of them. The sample yields roughly 75,000 clones, under 95% seen once. The starting material was peripheral blood, obtained after pregnancy. The source of this sequence is a female donor in good health, enrolled as a control in a pregnancy study.

The CDR3 DNA follows: TGTGCCAGCAGACCGGGACTAGCGCTGCACAATGAGCAGTTCTTC. This codes for CASRPGLALHNEQFF. V is TRBV6-6 and J is TRBJ2-1, with TRBD2 matching over 10 bases. The germline V gene encodes CDR1 MNHNY and CDR2 SVGAGI (reference sequence). The CDR3 runs to 15 residues. V trimming: 6 bases; J trimming: 5 bases; junction bases outside the gene matches: 7.